The 10 T cell receptor beta chains reported below all come from one sample, sequenced in a study of regulatory T cells in long-lasting Graves disease. The authors built TCR beta libraries using iRepertoire HTBI primers and Arm-PCR of CDR3 regions. TCRdb reprocessed the multiplex PCR reads via MiXCR and lists one record per CDR3 protein. The sample lists 250,000 to 300,000 distinct CDR3 sequences, about 17% occurring once. Time point in this sample: newly diagnosed GD, antithyroid drugs for less than 3 months. PBMC-extracted RNA yielded the TCR library. These data are also associated with another study on T cells in Graves' hyperthyroidism and ophthalmopathy.

This specimen was peripheral blood mononuclear cells (PBMCs), taken at new diagnosis, from a patient treated with antithyroid drugs. These receptors came from a woman in her thirties with Graves disease.

J is TRBJ2-2 and V is TRBV20-1; the match to TRBD2 covers 9 bases. V lost 1 base, J lost 8 bases, and 8 bases stayed unmatched. The CDR3 is made up of 15 amino acids. Germline lookup yields CDR1 DFQATT and CDR2 SNEGSKA (reference sequence). CDR3 protein: CSARGIAGAPGELFF. CDR3 DNA sequence: TGCAGTGCTAGAGGCATAGCGGGGGCCCCTGGGGAGCTGTTTTTT.

This clonotype was counted a few times. A single base separates this from a much larger clone, so it may be a read error. The J gene is TRBJ1-2, the V gene TRBV20-1; D gene unclear. Germline V gene sequence: CDR1 DFQATT, CDR2 SNEGSKA (reference sequence). The CDR3 length is 14 residues. V was shortened by 2 bases and J by 7 bases, with 17 bases between the two germline ends. The CDR3 nucleotides read TGCAGTGCTAGACCCGGCGGGTGCCTATCTGGCTACACCTTC. Its protein is CSARPGGCLSGYTF.

There are many counts of this clonotype. The rearrangement links TRBV7-2 to TRBJ2-1; D gene ambiguous. CDR1 and CDR2 (germline): SGHTA, FQGNSA. The CDR3 totals 12 residues. The V end was cut by 2 bases, the J end by 7 bases, with 6 bases between. Here the CDR3 reads CASSLYSNEQFF. CDR3 bases: TGTGCCAGCAGCTTATATTCGAATGAGCAGTTCTTC.

Comment on this clonotype: A read error may account for a junction end that differs from germline. The chain is built from TRBV25-1 and TRBJ1-1; 8 bases match TRBD1. Germline V gene sequence: CDR1 MGHDK, CDR2 SYGVNS. This CDR3 is built from 17 residues. The CDR3 DNA reads as TGTGCTAGCAGTGAGAGTTGGGGACAGGCGGTAATCACTGAAGCTTTCTTT. It specifies CASSESWGQAVITEAFF.

This clonotype was seen many times. The chain employs TRBV4-1 and TRBJ2-2; D not certain. The V end lost 2 bases, the J end lost 1 base, and 11 bases lay between the germline ends. This CDR3 comprises 16 residues. Germline V gene sequence: CDR1 MGHRA, CDR2 YSYEKL. CDR3 sequence: CASSQSAALNTGELFF. The CDR3, as DNA: TGCGCCAGCAGCCAATCGGCAGCACTGAACACCGGGGAGCTGTTTTTT.

As to this clonotype: A far larger clone is off by one base, so a read error is likely. J is TRBJ2-4 and V is TRBV20-1, with D perhaps TRBD2 (6 bases). V lost 6 bases and J lost 13, with 16 bases in between. CDR3 length: 11 residues. Germline CDR1 DFQATT, CDR2 SNEGSKA (reference sequence). CDR3 coding DNA: TGCAGTGCCCAAAGGAGGGGCTGGCAGTACTTC. This gives the protein CSAQRRGWQYF.

This clonotype occurred many times. This rearrangement joins TRBV18 to TRBJ2-3; D remains ambiguous. The ends were cut back, 8 bases at V and 2 bases at J, with 8 bases in the middle. Looked up from germline, CDR1 is KGHSH and CDR2 is LQKENI. CDR3 length: 12 amino acids. The CDR3 is CASSPYTDTQYF. CDR3 sequence (DNA): TGTGCCAGCAGCCCTTACACAGATACGCAGTATTTT.

This clonotype was observed many times. The J gene is TRBJ1-3, the V gene TRBV6-5; TRBD1 aligns across 8 bases. The CDR3 totals 15 residues. With 4 bases clipped from V and 4 bases from J, the junction kept 6 bases outside the gene matches. Germline assignment: CDR1 MNHEY and CDR2 SVGAGI. For the CDR3, the DNA is TGTGCCAGCAGTTTCCCGGACAGGGCCGGAAACACCATATATTTT. It encodes CASSFPDRAGNTIYF.

This sequence joins TRBV7-2 and TRBJ2-1, with 15 bases identical to TRBD2. V trimming: 4 bases; J trimming: 7 bases; junction bases outside the gene matches: 5. Germline loops: CDR1 SGHTA, CDR2 FQGNSA. CDR3 length: 16 residues. The CDR3, as DNA: TGTGCCAGCAGCTCCGGACTAGCGGGAGGGCTAAATGAGCAGTTCTTC. Amino acids: CASSSGLAGGLNEQFF. Full variable domain (missing parts from reference TRBV7-2 and TRBJ2-1): GAGVSQSPSNKVTEKGKDVELRCDPISGHTALYWYRQSLGQGLEFLIYFQGNSAPDKSGLPSDRFSAERTGGSVSTLTIQRTQQEDSAVYLCASSSGLAGGLNEQFFGPGTRLTVL.

This clonotype was detected many times. J is TRBJ2-1 and V is TRBV19; 8 bases align to TRBD1. The junction had 3 bases not matched to a gene; V was cut back by 7 bases and J by 1 base. CDR1 LNHDA and CDR2 SQIVND come from the germline V gene (reference sequence). The CDR3 is 14 residues long. The CDR3 nucleotides read TGTGCCAGTAAGCAGGGGGCATCCTACAATGAGCAGTTCTTC. Translation gives CASKQGASYNEQFF.